This T cell receptor (beta chain) was sequenced during a study of control samples from healthy donors and cancer patients. Profiling relied on immunoSEQ multiplex PCR, and the TCRdb table lists in-frame clones only, not all of them. The table lists about 130,000 clones, approximately 90% of them singletons, with roughly 8.8% in the top ten. V shed 0 bases, J shed 4 bases, and the junction held 7 bases outside the gene matches. CDR3 length: 16 residues. The germline V gene encodes CDR1 SGDLS and CDR2 YYNGEE. The V gene is TRBV9, the J gene TRBJ2-3, with TRBD1 matching 8 bases. The TCR sequence derives from a man between 18 and 29 years old in good health. Source material: blood. As DNA, the CDR3 is TGTGCCAGCAGCGTAGGAGGACAGGGAACGTCAGATACGCAGTATTTT. Amino acids: CASSVGGQGTSDTQYF.